This T cell receptor beta chain was identified during a study of cytomegalovirus exposure and HLA in healthy donors. Study-level points and caveats: The authors later found HLA-associated TCR beta chains more clonally expanded than equally common others. According to the study, 160 or so TCR beta chains were cytomegalovirus-associated. In an earlier analysis, most TCR beta V segments were productive about 87% or about 30% of the time.

The CDR3 covers 20 residues. Germline V gene data show CDR1 as KGHSH and CDR2 as LQKENI. Concerning this clone itself: Its antigen is not known. The germline gene is not matched at one end of the junction; a read error may be the cause.

It was with 60 Vbeta and 13 Jbeta primers that the PCR ran. The method was immunoSEQ multiplex PCR; TCRdb's version includes in-frame clones alone and lacks a portion of them. The data hold about 160,000 clones, with 75% observed a single time. Sample: PBMCs. The TCR originated in a female donor in good health and CMV-seronegative. This chain links TRBV18 with TRBJ2-1; 15 nucleotides agree with TRBD2. The CDR3 sequence is CASSPPRGLAGGPSYNEQLF. DNA for the CDR3: TGTGCCAGCTCACCACCGCGGGGACTAGCGGGAGGACCGTCCTACAATGAGCAGCTCTTC. Full variable domain (rest looked up from reference TRBV18 and TRBJ2-1): NAGVMQNPRHLVRRRGQEARLRCSPMKGHSHVYWYRQLPEEGLKFMVYLQKENIIDESGMPKERFSAEFPKEGPSILRIQQVVRGDSAAYFCASSPPRGLAGGPSYNEQLFGPGTRLTVL.